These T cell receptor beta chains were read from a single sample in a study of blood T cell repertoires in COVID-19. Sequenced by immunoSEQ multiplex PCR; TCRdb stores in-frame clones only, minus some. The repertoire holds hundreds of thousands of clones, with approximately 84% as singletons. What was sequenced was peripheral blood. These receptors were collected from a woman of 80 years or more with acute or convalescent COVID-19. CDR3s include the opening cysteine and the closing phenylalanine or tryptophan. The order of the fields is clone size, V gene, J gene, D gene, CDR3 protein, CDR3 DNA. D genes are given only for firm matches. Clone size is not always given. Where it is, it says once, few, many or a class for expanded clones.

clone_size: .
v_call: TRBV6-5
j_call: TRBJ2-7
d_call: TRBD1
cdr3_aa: CASRAGTGGYEQYF
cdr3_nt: TGTGCCAGCAGGGCCGGGACAGGGGGCTACGAGCAGTACTTC

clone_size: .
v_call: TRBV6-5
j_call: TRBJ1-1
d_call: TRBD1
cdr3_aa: CASSPGGRDTEAFF
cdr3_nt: TGTGCCAGCAGCCCAGGGGGCCGGGACACTGAAGCTTTCTTT

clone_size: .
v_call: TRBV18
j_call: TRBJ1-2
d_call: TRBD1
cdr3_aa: CASSPGRGRTGDGYTF
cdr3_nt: TGTGCCAGCTCACCAGGAAGGGGCCGAACAGGGGATGGCTACACCTTC

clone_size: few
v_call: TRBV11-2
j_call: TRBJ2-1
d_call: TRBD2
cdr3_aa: CASSLWTSGNGEQFF
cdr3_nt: TGTGCCAGCAGCTTGTGGACTAGCGGGAATGGTGAGCAGTTCTTC

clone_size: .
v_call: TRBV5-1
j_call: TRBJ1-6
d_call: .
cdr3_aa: CASSLGTGNNSPLHF
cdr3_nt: TGCGCCAGCAGCTTGGGGACGGGGAATAATTCACCCCTCCACTTT

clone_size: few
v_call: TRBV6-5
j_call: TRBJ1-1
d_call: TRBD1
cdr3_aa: CASDQRAGGAPEAFF
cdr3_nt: TGTGCCTCGGATCAGAGGGCAGGGGGCGCACCTGAAGCTTTCTTT

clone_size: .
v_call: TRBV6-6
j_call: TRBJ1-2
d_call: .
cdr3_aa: CASSFGRGEGYTF
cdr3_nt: TGTGCCAGCAGTTTCGGAAGGGGTGAAGGCTACACCTTC

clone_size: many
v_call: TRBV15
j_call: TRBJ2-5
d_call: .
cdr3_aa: CATSAVGRSDTETQYF
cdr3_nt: TGTGCCACCAGTGCCGTCGGTCGAAGCGATACAGAGACCCAGTACTTC

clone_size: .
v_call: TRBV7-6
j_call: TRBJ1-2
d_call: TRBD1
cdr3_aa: CASSIERTGAGGYTF
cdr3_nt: TGTGCCAGCAGCATTGAAAGGACAGGGGCTGGGGGCTACACCTTC

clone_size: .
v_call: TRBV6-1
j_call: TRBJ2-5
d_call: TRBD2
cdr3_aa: CASSYAGDQETQYF
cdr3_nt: TGTGCCAGCAGTTATGCGGGGGATCAAGAGACCCAGTACTTC

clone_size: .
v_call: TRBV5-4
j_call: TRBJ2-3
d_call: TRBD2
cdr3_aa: CASSLRLAGYTDTQYF
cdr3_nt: TGTGCCAGCAGCTTGCGGTTAGCGGGGTACACAGATACGCAGTATTTT

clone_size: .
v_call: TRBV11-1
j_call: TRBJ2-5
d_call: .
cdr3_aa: CASSNTPSIRGETQYF
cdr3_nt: TGTGCCAGCAGCAATACCCCATCCATTAGGGGAGAGACCCAGTACTTC

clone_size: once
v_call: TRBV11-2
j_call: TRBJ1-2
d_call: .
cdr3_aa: CASSLAQNGYTF
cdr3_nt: TGTGCCAGCAGCTTAGCACAGAATGGCTACACCTTC

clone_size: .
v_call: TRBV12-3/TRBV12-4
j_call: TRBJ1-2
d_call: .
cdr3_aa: CASSLVRGGYTF
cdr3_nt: TGTGCCAGCAGTTTAGTACGGGGTGGCTACACCTTC

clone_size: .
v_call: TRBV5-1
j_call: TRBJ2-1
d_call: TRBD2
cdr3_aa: CASSWIAGAPSNEQFF
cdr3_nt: TGCGCCAGCAGCTGGATAGCGGGGGCGCCTTCCAATGAGCAGTTCTTC

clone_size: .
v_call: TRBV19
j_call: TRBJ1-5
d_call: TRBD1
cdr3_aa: CASSLGTGAQPQHF
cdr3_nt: TGTGCCAGTAGCCTCGGGACAGGCGCTCAGCCCCAGCATTTT

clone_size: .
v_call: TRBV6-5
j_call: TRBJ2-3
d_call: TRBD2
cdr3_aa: CASSRGGHTDTQYF
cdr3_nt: TGTGCCAGCAGTCGGGGGGGCCACACAGATACGCAGTATTTT

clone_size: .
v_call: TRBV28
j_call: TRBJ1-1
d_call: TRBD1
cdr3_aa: CASRPTGGRVTEAFF
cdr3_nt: TGTGCCAGCAGGCCGACAGGGGGTCGTGTTACTGAAGCTTTCTTT

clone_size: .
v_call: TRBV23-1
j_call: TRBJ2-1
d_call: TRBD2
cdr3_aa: CASSQASGPGGNEQFF
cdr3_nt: TGCGCCAGCAGTCAAGCCAGTGGGCCGGGGGGCAATGAGCAGTTCTTC

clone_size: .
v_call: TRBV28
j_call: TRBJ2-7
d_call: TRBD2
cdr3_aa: CASSLHSGGTYEQYF
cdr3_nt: TGTGCCAGCAGTTTACATAGCGGGGGAACCTACGAGCAGTACTTC

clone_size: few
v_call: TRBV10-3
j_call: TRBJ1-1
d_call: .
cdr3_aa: CAISESRPYGGTEAFF
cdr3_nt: TGTGCCATCAGTGAGTCGCGGCCCTACGGGGGCACTGAAGCTTTCTTT

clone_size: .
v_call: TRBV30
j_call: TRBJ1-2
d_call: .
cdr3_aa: CAWSVEFLGAEGYTF
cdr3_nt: TGTGCCTGGAGTGTGGAATTTTTGGGGGCTGAAGGCTACACCTTC

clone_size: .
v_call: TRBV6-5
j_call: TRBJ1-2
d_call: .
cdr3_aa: CATGTPYGYTF
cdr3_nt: TGTGCAACCGGGACACCCTATGGCTACACCTTC

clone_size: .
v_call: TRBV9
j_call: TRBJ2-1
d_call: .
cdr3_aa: CASSVGGQTWSYNEQFF
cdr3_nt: TGTGCCAGCAGCGTGGGGGGTCAAACTTGGTCCTACAATGAGCAGTTCTTC

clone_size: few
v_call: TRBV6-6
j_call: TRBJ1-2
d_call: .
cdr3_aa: CASRNVEDGYTF
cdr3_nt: TGTGCCAGCAGAAACGTGGAGGACGGCTACACCTTC

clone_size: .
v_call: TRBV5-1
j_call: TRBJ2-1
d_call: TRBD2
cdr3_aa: CASRSGAYNEQFF
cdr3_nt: TGCGCCAGCAGAAGCGGGGCCTACAATGAGCAGTTCTTC

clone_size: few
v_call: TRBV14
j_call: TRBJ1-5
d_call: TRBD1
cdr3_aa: CASSQGGDRGIQPQHF
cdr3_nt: TGTGCCAGCAGCCAAGGGGGGGACAGGGGGATTCAGCCCCAGCATTTT

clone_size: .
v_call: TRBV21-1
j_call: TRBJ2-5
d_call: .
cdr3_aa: CASSNPTPSCQETQYF
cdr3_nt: TGTGCCAGCAGCAACCCCACTCCGTCTTGCCAAGAGACCCAGTACTTC

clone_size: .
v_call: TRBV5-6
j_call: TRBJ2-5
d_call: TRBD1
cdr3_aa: CASSLTGARKTQYF
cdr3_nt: TGTGCCAGCAGTTTGACAGGGGCTCGGAAGACCCAGTACTTC

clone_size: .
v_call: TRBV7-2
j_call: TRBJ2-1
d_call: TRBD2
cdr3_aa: CASSPGLAGNNEQFF
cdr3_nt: TGTGCCAGCAGCCCCGGACTAGCGGGCAACAATGAGCAGTTCTTC

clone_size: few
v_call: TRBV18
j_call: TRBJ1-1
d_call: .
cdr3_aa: CASSAPGEGEREAFF
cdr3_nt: TGTGCCAGCTCCGCCCCGGGTGAGGGGGAGCGTGAAGCTTTCTTT

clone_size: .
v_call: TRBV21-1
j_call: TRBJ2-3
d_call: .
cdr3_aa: CASSITGVSTDTQYF
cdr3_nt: TGTGCCAGCAGCATAACAGGAGTTAGCACAGATACGCAGTATTTT

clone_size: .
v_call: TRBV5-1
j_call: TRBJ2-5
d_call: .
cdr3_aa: CASSSGSQETQYF
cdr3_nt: TGCGCCAGCAGCTCGGGTTCACAAGAGACCCAGTACTTC

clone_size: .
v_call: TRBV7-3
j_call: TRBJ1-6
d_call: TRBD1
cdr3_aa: CASSLNRGSNSPLHF
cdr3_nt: TGTGCCAGCAGCTTAAACAGGGGAAGCAATTCACCCCTCCACTTT

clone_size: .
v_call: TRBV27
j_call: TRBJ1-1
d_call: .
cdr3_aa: CASSLGAPQDGWVNTEAFF
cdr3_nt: TGTGCCAGCAGTTTAGGAGCCCCACAGGATGGGTGGGTGAACACTGAAGCTTTCTTT

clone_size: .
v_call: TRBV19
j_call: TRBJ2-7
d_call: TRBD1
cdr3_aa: CASRSDRANEQYF
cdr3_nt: TGTGCCAGTAGAAGCGACAGGGCCAACGAGCAGTACTTC

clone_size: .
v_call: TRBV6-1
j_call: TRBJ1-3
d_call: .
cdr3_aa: CASSESTVRNTIYF
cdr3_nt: TGTGCCAGCAGTGAATCAACAGTTAGGAACACCATATATTTT

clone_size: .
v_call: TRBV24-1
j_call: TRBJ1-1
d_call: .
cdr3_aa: CATSAGVMNTEAFF
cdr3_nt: TGTGCCACCAGTGCGGGGGTTATGAACACTGAAGCTTTCTTT

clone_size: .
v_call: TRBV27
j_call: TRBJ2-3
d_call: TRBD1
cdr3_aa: CASSINRGTADTQYF
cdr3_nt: TGTGCCAGCAGTATCAACAGGGGGACGGCAGATACGCAGTATTTT

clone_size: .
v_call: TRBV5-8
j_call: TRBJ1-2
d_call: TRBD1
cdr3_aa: CASSSDRVDGYTF
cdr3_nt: TGTGCCAGCAGCTCGGACAGGGTAGATGGCTACACCTTC

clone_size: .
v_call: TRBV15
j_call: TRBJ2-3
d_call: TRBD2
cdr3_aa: CATSPRGTSGGGDTQYF
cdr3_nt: TGTGCCACCAGCCCCAGAGGGACTAGCGGAGGGGGAGATACGCAGTATTTT

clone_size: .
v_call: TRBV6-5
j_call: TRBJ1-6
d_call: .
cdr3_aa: CASSYNRERSPLHF
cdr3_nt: TGTGCCAGCAGTTATAACAGGGAGCGTTCACCCCTCCACTTT

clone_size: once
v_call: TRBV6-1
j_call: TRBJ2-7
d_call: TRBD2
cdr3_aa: CASSGAGGPYEQYF
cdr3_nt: TGTGCCAGCAGTGGAGCGGGAGGGCCCTACGAGCAGTACTTC

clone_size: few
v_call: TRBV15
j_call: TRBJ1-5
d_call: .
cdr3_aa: CATSVDFNQPQHF
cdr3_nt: TGTGCCACCAGCGTCGACTTCAATCAGCCCCAGCATTTT

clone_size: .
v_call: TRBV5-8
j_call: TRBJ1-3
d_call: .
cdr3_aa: CASSLVVSSGNTIYF
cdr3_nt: TGTGCCAGCAGCTTGGTGGTGAGCTCTGGAAACACCATATATTTT

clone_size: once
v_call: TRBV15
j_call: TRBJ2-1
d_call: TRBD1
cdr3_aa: CATSRRTGRILGNEQFF
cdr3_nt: TGTGCCACCAGCAGGCGGACAGGGAGGATCCTTGGGAATGAGCAGTTCTTC

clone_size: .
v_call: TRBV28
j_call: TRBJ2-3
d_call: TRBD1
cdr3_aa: CASRPGTGVNTQYF
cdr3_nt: TGTGCCAGCAGACCCGGGACAGGGGTGAATACGCAGTATTTT

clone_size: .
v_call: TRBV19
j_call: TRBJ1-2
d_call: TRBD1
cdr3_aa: CASRPGTGAGYLNYGYTF
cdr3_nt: TGTGCCAGTAGACCTGGGACAGGGGCCGGGTATCTGAACTATGGCTACACCTTC

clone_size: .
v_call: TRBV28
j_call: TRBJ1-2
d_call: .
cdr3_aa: CASLGLNLGYTF
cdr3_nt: TGTGCCAGCTTAGGACTCAATCTTGGCTACACCTTC

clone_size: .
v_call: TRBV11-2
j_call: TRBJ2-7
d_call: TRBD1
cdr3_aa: CASSVQGAHEQYF
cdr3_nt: TGTGCCAGCAGCGTCCAGGGGGCCCACGAGCAGTACTTC

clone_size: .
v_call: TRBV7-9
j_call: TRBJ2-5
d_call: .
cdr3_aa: CASSLSGETQYF
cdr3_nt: TGTGCCAGCAGCTTATCAGGGGAGACCCAGTACTTC

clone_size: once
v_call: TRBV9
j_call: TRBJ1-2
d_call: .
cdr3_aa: CASSVENHSGYTF
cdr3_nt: TGTGCCAGCAGCGTAGAAAACCACTCCGGCTACACCTTC

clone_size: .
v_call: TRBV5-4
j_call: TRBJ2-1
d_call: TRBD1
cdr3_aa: CASSLQGAGYNEQFF
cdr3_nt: TGTGCCAGCAGCTTACAGGGGGCGGGTTACAATGAGCAGTTCTTC

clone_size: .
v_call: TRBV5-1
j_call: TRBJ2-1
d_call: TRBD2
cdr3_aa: CASSRGLAGGSSYNEQFF
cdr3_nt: TGCGCCAGCAGCCGCGGGCTAGCGGGGGGAAGCTCCTACAATGAGCAGTTCTTC

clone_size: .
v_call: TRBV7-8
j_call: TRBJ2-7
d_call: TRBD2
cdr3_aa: CASSRRLAGSSYEQYF
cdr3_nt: TGTGCCAGCAGCCGCAGACTAGCGGGGAGCTCCTACGAGCAGTACTTC

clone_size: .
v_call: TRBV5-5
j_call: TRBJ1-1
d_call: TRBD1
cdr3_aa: CASSPRSGTGGTNTEAFF
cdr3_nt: TGTGCCAGCAGCCCAAGGTCCGGGACAGGGGGCACGAACACTGAAGCTTTCTTT

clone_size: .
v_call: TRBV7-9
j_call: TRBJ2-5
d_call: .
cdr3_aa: CASSLERSGTQYF
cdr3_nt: TGTGCCAGCAGCTTAGAACGATCGGGGACCCAGTACTTC

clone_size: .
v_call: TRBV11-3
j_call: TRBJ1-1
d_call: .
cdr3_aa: CASSEGRAGTEAFF
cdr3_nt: TGTGCCAGCAGCGAGGGTAGGGCGGGCACTGAAGCTTTCTTT

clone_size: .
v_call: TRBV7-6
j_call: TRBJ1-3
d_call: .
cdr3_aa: CASSLVPGAGNTIYF
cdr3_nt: TGTGCCAGCAGCTTAGTCCCAGGGGCGGGAAACACCATATATTTT

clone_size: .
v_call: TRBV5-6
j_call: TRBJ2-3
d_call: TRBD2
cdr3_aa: CASSFGLADTDTQYF
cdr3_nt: TGTGCCAGCAGCTTTGGCCTAGCGGACACAGATACGCAGTATTTT